The clone carrying this T cell receptor beta chain was recorded a few times. The data were obtained in a study of T cells in Graves' hyperthyroidism and ophthalmopathy. CDR3 size: 14 residues. The junction had 3 bases not matched to a gene; V was cut back by 5 bases and J by 3 bases. Looked up from germline, CDR1 is DFQATT and CDR2 is SNEGSKA (reference sequence). Amplification of TCR beta CDR3 regions used RNA as the template. During a first-round RT-PCR of the TCR CDR3, the HTBI primer set was used. One entry per CDR3 protein, called by TCRdb with MiXCR from the multiplex PCR reads. This repertoire shows 500,000 to 600,000 distinct CDR3 sequences, just under 20% found once; its top ten account for less than 55%.

The receptor comes from a man aged 35-49 years with Graves' ophthalmopathy. Sequencing was carried out using blood. The chain is built from TRBV20-1 and TRBJ2-3, with 12 bases that match TRBD2. CDR3 protein: CSASGTSGTDTQYF. The CDR3 DNA follows: TGCAGTGCTTCCGGGACTAGCGGGACAGATACGCAGTATTTT.